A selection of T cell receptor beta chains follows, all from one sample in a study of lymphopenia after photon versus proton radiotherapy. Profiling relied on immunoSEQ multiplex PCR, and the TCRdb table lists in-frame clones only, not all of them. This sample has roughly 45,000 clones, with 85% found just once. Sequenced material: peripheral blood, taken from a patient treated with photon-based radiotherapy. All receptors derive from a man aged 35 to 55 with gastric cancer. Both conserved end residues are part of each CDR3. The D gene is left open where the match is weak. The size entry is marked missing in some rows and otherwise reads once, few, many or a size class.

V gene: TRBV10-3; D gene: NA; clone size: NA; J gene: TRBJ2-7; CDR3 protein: CAIRDGTYEQYF; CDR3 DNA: TGTGCCATCAGGGACGGCACCTACGAGCAGTACTTC
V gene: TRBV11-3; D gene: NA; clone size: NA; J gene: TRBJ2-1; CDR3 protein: CASSLGQHYNEQFF; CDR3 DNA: TGTGCCAGCAGCTTAGGGCAGCACTACAATGAGCAGTTCTTC
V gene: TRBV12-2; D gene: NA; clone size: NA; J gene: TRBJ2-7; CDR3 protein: CASRSGTGGEQYF; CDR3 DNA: TGTGCAAGTCGCTCCGGGACAGGTGGAGAGCAGTACTTC
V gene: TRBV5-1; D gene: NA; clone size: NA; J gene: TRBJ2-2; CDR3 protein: CASRPNTGELFF; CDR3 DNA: TGCGCCAGCAGACCGAACACCGGGGAGCTGTTTTTT
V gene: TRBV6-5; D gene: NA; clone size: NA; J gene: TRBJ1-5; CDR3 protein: CASKKGSPNQPQHF; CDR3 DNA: TGTGCCAGCAAAAAGGGGAGTCCCAATCAGCCCCAGCATTTT
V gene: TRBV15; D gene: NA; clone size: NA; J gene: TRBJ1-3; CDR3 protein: CATSTAYSGNTIYF; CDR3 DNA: TGTGCCACCAGCACGGCATACTCTGGAAACACCATATATTTT
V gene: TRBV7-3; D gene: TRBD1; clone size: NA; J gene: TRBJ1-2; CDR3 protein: CASSSGQGAKDYGYTF; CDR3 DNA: TGTGCCAGCAGCTCAGGACAGGGGGCGAAGGACTATGGCTACACCTTC
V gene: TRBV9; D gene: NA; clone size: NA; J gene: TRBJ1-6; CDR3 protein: CASSEDPYNSPLHF; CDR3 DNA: TGTGCCAGCAGCGAGGACCCCTATAATTCACCCCTCCACTTT
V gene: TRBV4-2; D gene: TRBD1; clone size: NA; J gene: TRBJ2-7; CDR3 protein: CASSQDRYRGHYEQYF; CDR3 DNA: TGTGCCAGCAGCCAAGATCGGTACAGGGGGCACTACGAGCAGTACTTC
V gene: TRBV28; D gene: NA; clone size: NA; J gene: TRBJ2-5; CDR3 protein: CASSFPRLEARGETQYF; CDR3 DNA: TGTGCCAGCAGTTTTCCCCGACTCGAGGCTAGGGGGGAGACCCAGTACTTC
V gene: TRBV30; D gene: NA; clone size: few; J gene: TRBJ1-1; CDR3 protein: CAWTGRSTEAFF; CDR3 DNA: TGTGCCTGGACAGGGAGAAGCACTGAAGCTTTCTTT
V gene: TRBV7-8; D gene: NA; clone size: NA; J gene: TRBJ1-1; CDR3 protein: CASSLGQENTEAFF; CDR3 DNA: TGTGCCAGCAGCTTAGGACAGGAGAACACTGAAGCTTTCTTT
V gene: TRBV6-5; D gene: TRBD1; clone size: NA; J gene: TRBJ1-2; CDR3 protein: CASSYTGQGGRRYTF; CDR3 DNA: TGTGCCAGCAGTTACACCGGACAGGGGGGTCGTCGCTACACCTTC
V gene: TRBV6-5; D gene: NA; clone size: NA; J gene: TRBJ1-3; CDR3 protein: CASVDSGNTIYF; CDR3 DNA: TGTGCCAGCGTTGACTCTGGAAACACCATATATTTT
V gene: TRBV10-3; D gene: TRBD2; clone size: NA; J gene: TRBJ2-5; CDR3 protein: CAIGGTSGQETQYF; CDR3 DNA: TGTGCCATCGGTGGGACTAGCGGGCAAGAGACCCAGTACTTC
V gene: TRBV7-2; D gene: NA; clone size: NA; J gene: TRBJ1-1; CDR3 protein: CASSLGQANTEAFF; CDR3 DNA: TGTGCCAGCAGCTTAGGGCAGGCGAACACTGAAGCTTTCTTT